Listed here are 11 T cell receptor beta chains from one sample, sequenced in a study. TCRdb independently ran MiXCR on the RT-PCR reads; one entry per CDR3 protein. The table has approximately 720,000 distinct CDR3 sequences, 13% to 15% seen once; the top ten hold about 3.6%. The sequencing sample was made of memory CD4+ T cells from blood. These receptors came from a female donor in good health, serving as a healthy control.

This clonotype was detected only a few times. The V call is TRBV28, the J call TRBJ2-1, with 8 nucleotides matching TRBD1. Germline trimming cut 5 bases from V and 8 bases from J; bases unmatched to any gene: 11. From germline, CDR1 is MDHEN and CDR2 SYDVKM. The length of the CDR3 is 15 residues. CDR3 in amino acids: CASSRQGSLADEQFF. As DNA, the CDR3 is TGTGCCAGCAGTCGACAGGGGTCTCTTGCGGATGAGCAGTTCTTC.

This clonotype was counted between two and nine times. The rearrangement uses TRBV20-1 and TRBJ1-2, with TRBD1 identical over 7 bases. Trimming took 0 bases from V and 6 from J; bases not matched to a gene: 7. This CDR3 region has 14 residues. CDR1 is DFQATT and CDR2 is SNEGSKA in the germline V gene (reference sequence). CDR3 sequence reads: CSARDGTDNNGYTF. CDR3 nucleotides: TGCAGTGCTAGAGACGGGACAGATAATAATGGCTACACCTTC.

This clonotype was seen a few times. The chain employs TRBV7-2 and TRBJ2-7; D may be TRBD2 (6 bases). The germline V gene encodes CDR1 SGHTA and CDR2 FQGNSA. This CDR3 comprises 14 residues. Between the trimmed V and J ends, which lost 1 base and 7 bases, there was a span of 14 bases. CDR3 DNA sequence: TGTGCCAGCAGCTTAGTTAGCGGTAAAGAAGAGCAGTACTTC. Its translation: CASSLVSGKEEQYF.

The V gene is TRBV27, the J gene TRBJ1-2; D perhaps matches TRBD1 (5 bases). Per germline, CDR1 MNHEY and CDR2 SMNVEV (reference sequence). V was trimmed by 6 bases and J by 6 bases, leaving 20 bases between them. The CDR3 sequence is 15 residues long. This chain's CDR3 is CASRKGGGGAHGYTF. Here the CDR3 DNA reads TGTGCCAGCAGAAAAGGTGGCGGCGGGGCACATGGCTACACCTTC.

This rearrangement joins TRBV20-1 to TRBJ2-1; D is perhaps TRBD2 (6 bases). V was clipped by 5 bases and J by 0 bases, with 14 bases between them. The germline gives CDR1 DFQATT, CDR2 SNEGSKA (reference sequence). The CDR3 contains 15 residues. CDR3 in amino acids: CSAPSSESSYNEQFF. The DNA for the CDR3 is TGCAGTGCTCCATCTAGCGAGAGCTCCTACAATGAGCAGTTCTTC.

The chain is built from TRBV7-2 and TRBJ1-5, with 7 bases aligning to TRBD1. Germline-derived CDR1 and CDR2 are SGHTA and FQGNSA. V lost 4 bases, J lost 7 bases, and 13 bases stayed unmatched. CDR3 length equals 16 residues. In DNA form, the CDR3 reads TGTGCCAGCAGCTCCCTAAACAGGGGAGCGAACCAGCCCCAGCATTTT. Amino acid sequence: CASSSLNRGANQPQHF.

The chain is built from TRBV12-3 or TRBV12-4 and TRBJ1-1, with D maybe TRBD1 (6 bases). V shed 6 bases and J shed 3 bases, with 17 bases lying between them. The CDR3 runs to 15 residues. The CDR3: CASSLSSGADTEAFF. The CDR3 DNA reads TGTGCCAGCAGCCTCTCCTCGGGGGCGGACACTGAAGCTTTCTTT.

The CDR3 sequence: CASSLFRTGGEGYTF. CDR3 coding DNA: TGTGCCAGCAGTTTATTCCGGACAGGGGGCGAGGGCTACACCTTC. The rearrangement uses TRBV28 and TRBJ1-2; TRBD1 agrees at 11 bases. With 1 base clipped from V and 8 bases from J, the junction kept 6 bases outside the gene matches. CDR3 length equals 15 residues. The germline CDR1 and CDR2 sequences are MDHEN and SYDVKM.

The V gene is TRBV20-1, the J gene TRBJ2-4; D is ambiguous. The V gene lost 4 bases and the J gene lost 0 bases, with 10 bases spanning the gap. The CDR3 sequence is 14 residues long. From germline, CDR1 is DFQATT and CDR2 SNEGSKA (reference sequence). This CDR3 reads CSAMSGLAKNIQYF. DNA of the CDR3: TGCAGTGCTATGTCAGGCTTAGCCAAAAACATTCAGTACTTC.

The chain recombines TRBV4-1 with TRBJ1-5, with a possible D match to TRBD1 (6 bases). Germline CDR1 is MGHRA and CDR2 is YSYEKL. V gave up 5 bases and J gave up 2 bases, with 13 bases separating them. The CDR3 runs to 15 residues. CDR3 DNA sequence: TGCGCCAGCAGCTTCCAGGGGACGGGCAATCAGCCCCAGCATTTT. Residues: CASSFQGTGNQPQHF.

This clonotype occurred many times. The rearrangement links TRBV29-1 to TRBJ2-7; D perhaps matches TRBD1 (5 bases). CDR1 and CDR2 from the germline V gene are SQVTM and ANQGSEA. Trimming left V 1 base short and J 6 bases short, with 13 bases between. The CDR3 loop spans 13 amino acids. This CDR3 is CSVEGAGSGEQYF. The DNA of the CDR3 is TGCAGCGTTGAAGGGGCAGGGTCGGGCGAGCAGTACTTC.